This T cell receptor (beta chain) originates from a study of T cell changes during pregnancy in multiple sclerosis (dated by TCRdb to about 2019). Some background on the complete study: The study looked at changes in the T cell repertoire across pregnancy in women with multiple sclerosis.

V lost 2 bases and J lost 8 bases, and the count of bases not matched to a germline gene is 5. From the cysteine through the phenylalanine, the CDR3 covers 14 amino acids. This entry keeps only the CDR3 DNA: 42 bases, framed from base 1. CDR1 and CDR2 (SGHNT, YYREEE) derive from the germline V gene (reference sequence). Of note for this clone: It lacks a known antigen. No quality values exist for individual bases; no much larger clone is one base distant.

The library was obtained by the immunoSEQ multiplex PCR assay. TCRdb re-hosts the immuneACCESS table, in-frame sequences only. Its copies lack some clones; in the studies checked, an unresolved V gene accounts for under half of them, and the cause for the rest is not known. Present in this sample are 40,000 to 45,000 clones, approximately 92% of which were seen just once. The ten largest clones add up to 1.3% of the sample. The receptor's source is a female donor with multiple sclerosis, enrolled in a pregnancy study. The sample comprised peripheral blood. This chain is built from TRBV5-4 and TRBJ1-4; 8 central bases correspond to TRBD1. The CDR3: CASSLQGEGEKLFF. DNA sequence: TGTGCCAGCAGCTTACAGGGGGAAGGGGAAAAACTGTTTTTT.